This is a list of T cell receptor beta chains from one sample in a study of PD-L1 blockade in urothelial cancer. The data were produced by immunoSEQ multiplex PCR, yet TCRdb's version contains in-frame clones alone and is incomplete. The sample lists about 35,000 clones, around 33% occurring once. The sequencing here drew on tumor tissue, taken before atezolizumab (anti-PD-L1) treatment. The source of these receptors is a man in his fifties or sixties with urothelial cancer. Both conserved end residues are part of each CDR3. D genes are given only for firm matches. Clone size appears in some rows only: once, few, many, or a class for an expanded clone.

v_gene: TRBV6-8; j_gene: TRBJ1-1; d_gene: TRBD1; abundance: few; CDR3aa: CASSSGQGARAFF; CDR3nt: TGTGCCAGCAGTTCCGGACAGGGGGCCCGGGCTTTCTTT
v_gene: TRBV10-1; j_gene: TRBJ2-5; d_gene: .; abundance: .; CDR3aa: CASSESSGALQETQYF; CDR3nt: TGCGCCAGCAGTGAGTCGAGTGGGGCCTTACAAGAGACCCAGTACTTC
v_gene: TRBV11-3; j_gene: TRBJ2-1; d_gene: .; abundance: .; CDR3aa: CASSRDRAIYNEQFF; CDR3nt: TGTGCCAGCAGCCGCGATCGGGCTATCTACAATGAGCAGTTCTTC
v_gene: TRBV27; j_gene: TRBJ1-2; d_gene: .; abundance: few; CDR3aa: CASSLYGQTPSRYTF; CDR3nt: TGTGCCAGCAGTTTATACGGACAAACCCCCTCTCGCTACACCTTC
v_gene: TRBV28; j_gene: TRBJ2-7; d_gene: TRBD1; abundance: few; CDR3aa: CASSLAGTGPAEQYF; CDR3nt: TGTGCCAGCAGTTTAGCCGGGACAGGTCCCGCCGAGCAGTACTTC
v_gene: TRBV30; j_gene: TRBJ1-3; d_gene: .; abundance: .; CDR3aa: CASPGRAGNTIYF; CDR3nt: TGTGCCTCCCCAGGACGTGCCGGAAACACCATATATTTT
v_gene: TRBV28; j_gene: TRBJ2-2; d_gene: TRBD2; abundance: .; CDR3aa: CASSPPGLMNTGELFF; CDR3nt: TGTGCCAGCAGTCCTCCGGGACTAATGAACACCGGGGAGCTGTTTTTT
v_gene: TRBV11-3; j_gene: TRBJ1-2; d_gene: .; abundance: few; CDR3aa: CASRPQEGGYGYTF; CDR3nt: TGTGCCAGCAGACCTCAGGAGGGCGGCTATGGCTACACCTTC
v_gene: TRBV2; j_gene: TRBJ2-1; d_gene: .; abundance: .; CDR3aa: CASSDPTPEQFF; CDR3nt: TGTGCCAGCAGTGACCCAACTCCTGAGCAGTTCTTC
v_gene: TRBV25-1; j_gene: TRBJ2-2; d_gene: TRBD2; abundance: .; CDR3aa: CAGREGDLEAGELFF; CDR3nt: TGTGCCGGGCGGGAGGGGGATTTAGAGGCCGGGGAGCTGTTTTTT
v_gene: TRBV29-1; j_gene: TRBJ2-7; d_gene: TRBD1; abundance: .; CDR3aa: CSVGGQGTWDEQYF; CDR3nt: TGCAGCGTTGGGGGACAGGGGACCTGGGACGAGCAGTACTTC
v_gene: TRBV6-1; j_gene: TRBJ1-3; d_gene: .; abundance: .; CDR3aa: CASSEGGSGNTIYF; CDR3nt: TGTGCCAGCAGTGAAGGTGGTTCTGGAAACACCATATATTTT
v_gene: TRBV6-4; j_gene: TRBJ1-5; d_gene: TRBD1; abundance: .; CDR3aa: CASSQGGGNQPQHF; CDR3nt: TGTGCCAGCAGCCAGGGGGGTGGCAATCAGCCCCAGCATTTT
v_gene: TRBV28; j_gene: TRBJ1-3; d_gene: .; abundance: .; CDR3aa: CASSLGQSSGNTIYF; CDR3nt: TGTGCCAGCAGTTTAGGACAGAGCTCTGGAAACACCATATATTTT
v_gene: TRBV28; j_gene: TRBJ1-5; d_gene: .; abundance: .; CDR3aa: CASSLGLRNQPQHF; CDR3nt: TGTGCCAGCAGTTTGGGACTCCGCAATCAGCCCCAGCATTTT
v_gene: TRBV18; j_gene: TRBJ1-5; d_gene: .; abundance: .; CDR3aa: CASSPGGGNQPQHF; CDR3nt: TGTGCCAGCTCACCAGGGGGTGGGAATCAGCCCCAGCATTTT
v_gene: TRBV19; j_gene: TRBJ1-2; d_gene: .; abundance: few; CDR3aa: CASRGGFDRSGYTF; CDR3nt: TGTGCCAGTAGAGGGGGTTTCGATCGTTCTGGCTACACCTTC
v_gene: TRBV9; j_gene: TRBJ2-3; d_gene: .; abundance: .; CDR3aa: CASSDEWATQYF; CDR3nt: TGTGCCAGCAGTGACGAGTGGGCTACGCAGTATTTT
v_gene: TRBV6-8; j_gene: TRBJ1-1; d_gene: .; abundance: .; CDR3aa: CASRGREGNTEAFF; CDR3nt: TGTGCCAGCAGAGGAAGGGAGGGGAACACTGAAGCTTTCTTT
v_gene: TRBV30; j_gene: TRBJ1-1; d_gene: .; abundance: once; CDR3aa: CAWRTNSIRNTEAFF; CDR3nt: TGTGCCTGGCGGACAAACAGTATAAGGAACACTGAAGCTTTCTTT
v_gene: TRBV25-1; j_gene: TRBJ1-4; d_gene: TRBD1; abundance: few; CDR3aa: CASSGMGTGGGKLFF; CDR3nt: TGTGCCAGCAGTGGAATGGGAACAGGGGGCGGAAAACTGTTTTTT
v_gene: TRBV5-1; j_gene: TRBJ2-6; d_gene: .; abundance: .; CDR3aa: CASARVEGANVLTF; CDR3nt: TGCGCCAGCGCGCGAGTCGAGGGGGCCAACGTCCTGACTTTC
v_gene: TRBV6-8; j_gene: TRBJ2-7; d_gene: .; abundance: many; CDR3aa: CASSYSGREQYF; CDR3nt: TGTGCCAGCAGTTACTCGGGGCGGGAGCAGTACTTC
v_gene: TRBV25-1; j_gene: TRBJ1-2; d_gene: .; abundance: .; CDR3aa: CASSEGRIYGSNYGYTF; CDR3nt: TGTGCCAGCAGTGAGGGCAGAATCTATGGGTCTAACTATGGCTACACCTTC
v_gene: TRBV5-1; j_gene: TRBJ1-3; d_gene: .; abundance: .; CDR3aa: CASSRDWSSGNTIYF; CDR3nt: TGCGCCAGCAGCCGAGACTGGAGCTCTGGAAACACCATATATTTT
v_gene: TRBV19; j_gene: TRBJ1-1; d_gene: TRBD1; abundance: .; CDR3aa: CASRRRTGNTEAFF; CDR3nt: TGTGCCAGTAGACGCCGGACAGGGAACACTGAAGCTTTCTTT
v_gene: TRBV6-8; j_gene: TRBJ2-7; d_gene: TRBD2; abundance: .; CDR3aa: CASSVSGGTYEQYF; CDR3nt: TGTGCCAGCAGTGTTTCGGGGGGGACCTACGAGCAGTACTTC
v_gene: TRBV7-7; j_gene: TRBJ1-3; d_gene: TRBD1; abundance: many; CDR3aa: CASSSGTAGNTIYF; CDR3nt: TGTGCCAGCAGCTCGGGGACAGCTGGAAACACCATATATTTT
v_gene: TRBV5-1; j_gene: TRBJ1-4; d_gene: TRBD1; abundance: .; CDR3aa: CASSLDPPGGAAVTNEKLFF; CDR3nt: TGCGCCAGCAGCTTGGACCCACCAGGGGGCGCGGCTGTTACTAATGAAAAACTGTTTTTT
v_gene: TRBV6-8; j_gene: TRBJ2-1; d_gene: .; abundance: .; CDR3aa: CASSYLTDEQFF; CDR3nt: TGTGCCAGCAGTTACTTGACAGATGAGCAGTTCTTC
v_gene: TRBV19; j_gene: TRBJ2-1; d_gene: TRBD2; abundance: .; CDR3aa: CASSIGSSGRTYNEQFF; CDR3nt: TGTGCCAGTAGTATAGGATCTAGCGGGAGGACCTACAATGAGCAGTTCTTC